This T cell receptor beta chain comes out of a study of neurological immune-mediated disorders. It was by 5'RACE with 10-nucleotide random UMIs that the cDNA was made. A single record per CDR3 protein comes from TCRdb applying MiXCR to the 5' RACE reads. The repertoire holds about 14,000 distinct CDR3 sequences, with about 13% as singletons. Sorted libraries drew on about a million CD4+ or CD8+ T cells. The CDR3 sequence is 15 residues long. In germline, CDR1 is SNHLY, CDR2 FYNNEI. The V end was cut by 3 bases, the J end by 4 bases, with 15 bases between. Sequenced: CD8+ T cells from blood. The receptor comes from a female donor with HTLV-1-associated myelopathy (HAM/TSP). V is TRBV2 and J is TRBJ1-1; maybe TRBD1 (5 bases). CDR3 loop: CASSDGQRGGTEAFF. CDR3 in DNA: TGTGCCAGCAGTGATGGTCAGCGCGGGGGCACTGAAGCTTTCTTT.